The next 3 T cell receptor beta chains were all read from a single sample in a study of cytomegalovirus exposure and HLA in healthy donors. The PCR employed 60 Vbeta primers together with 13 Jbeta primers. Generated by immunoSEQ multiplex PCR, the TCRdb table keeps only in-frame clones and is missing some. The sample holds fewer than 250,000 clones. Specimen: PBMCs. These receptors were taken from a woman aged 25 to 45 in good health and CMV-seropositive.

The rearrangement uses TRBV10-3 and TRBJ2-7; 11 bases align to TRBD2. CDR3 size: 17 residues. The germline V gene has CDR1 ENHRY and CDR2 SYGVKD. J was trimmed by 11 bases and V by 5 bases; bases with no gene match: 20. The CDR3 loop reads CAISPVVGSGRAKQKYF. CDR3 coding DNA: TGTGCCATCAGTCCAGTTGTAGGTAGCGGGAGGGCCAAACAAAAGTACTTC.

This rearrangement joins TRBV5-5 to TRBJ1-3, with a weak D call TRBD1 (6 bases). Trimming removed 4 bases from V and 4 bases from J, with 15 bases in between. There are 15 residues in the CDR3. Per the germline V gene, CDR1 is SGHKS and CDR2 is YYEKEE (reference sequence). The CDR3 nucleotides read TGTGCCAGCAGCCCCGTTCCGGGGGGCGGAAACACCATATATTTT. Translated, it gives CASSPVPGGGNTIYF. The entire variable domain, with the rest obtained from reference TRBV5-5 and TRBJ1-3, is as follows: DAGVTQSPTHLIKTRGQQVTLRCSPISGHKSVSWYQQVLGQGPQFIFQYYEKEERGRGNFPDRFSARQFPNYSSELNVNALLLGDSALYLCASSPVPGGGNTIYFGEGSWLTVV.

The chain recombines TRBV18 with TRBJ2-5; 8 nucleotides line up with TRBD1. The junction had 7 bases not matched to a gene; V was cut back by 2 bases and J by 5 bases. In germline, CDR1 is KGHSH, CDR2 LQKENI. CDR3 length equals 15 residues. CDR3 residues: CASSPGTGGEETQYF. As DNA, the CDR3 is TGTGCCAGCTCACCAGGGACAGGCGGAGAGGAGACCCAGTACTTC.